The entry below describes one TCR beta chain. The length of the CDR3 is 16 residues. Trimming left V 0 bases short and J 5 bases short, with 18 bases between. Per the germline V gene, CDR1 is SGHRS and CDR2 is YFSETQ. This entry belongs to a study of technical replicates of blood from a handful of donors. Data came from immunoSEQ multiplex PCR; TCRdb stores just in-frame clones and leaves some out. The sample holds about 49,000 clones; 90% to 95% are singletons and the top ten take about 3.7%. The chain uses TRBV5-1 and TRBJ2-7; weak D call: TRBD2 (5 bases). The clonotype comes from a human donor in good health. Some clones in this sample may be carry-over from other donors' samples. Material: PBMCs. The CDR3 DNA reads as TGCGCCAGCAGCTTGGGAGGACGAGGGTCTAGGGACGAGCAGTACTTC. Its translation is CASSLGGRGSRDEQYF.